This T cell receptor beta chain stems from a study of shared clonotypes between healthy human individuals. In the naive CD8 group, cells lacked CD45RO and were positively selected for CCR7, so terminally differentiated effector memory CD45RA+ cells were left out. Libraries were prepared by immunoSEQ multiplex PCR; TCRdb keeps only in-frame clonotypes and omits some of them. Of 550,000 to 750,000 clones listed, 90% to 95% are singletons. Input material: naive CD8+ T cells sorted from blood. The receptor's source is a man aged 25-45 years in good health.

CDR3 nucleotide sequence: TGCGCCAGCAGCTCAGGGGACACCCAAGAGACCCAGTACTTC. Encoded protein: CASSSGDTQETQYF. This chain links TRBV5-1 with TRBJ2-5; possible D gene TRBD1, 6 bases. The V gene's germline CDR1 is SGHRS and CDR2 YFSETQ. The length of the CDR3 is 14 residues. V lost 3 bases to trimming and J lost 1 base, with 10 bases between them.